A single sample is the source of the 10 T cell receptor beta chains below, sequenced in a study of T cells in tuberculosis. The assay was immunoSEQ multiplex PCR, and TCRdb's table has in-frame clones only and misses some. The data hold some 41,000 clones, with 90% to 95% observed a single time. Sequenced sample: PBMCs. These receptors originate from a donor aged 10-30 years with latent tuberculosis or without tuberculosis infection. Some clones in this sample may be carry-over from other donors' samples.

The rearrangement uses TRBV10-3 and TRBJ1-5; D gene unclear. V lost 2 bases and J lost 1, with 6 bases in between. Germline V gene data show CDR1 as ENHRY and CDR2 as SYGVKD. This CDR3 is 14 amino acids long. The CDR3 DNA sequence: TGTGCCATCAGTGAGACGGGGAGCAATCAGCCCCAGCATTTT. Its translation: CAISETGSNQPQHF.

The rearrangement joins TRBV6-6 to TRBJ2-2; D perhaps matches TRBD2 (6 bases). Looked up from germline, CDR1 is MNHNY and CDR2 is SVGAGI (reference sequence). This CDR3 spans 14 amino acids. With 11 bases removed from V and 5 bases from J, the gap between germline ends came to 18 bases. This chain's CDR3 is CAGGRGAGTGELFF. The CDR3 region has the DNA TGTGCCGGTGGGAGAGGGGCGGGGACCGGGGAGCTGTTTTTT.

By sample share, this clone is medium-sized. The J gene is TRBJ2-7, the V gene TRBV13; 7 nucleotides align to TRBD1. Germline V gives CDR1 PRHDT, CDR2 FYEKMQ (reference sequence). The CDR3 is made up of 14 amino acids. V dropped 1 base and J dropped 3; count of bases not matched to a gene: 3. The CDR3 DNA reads TGTGCCAGCAGCTTAGTGGGACAGAACTACGAGCAGTACTTC. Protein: CASSLVGQNYEQYF.

CDR3 sequence: CASSLKAYGYTF. Here the CDR3 DNA reads TGTGCCAGCAGCTTAAAAGCTTATGGCTACACCTTC. This chain connects TRBV11-2 to TRBJ1-2; no clear D gene. Germline values: CDR1 SGHAT, CDR2 FQNNGV. The CDR3 is made up of 12 amino acids. Deletions cut 2 bases from V and 5 bases from J, with 6 bases between. The whole variable domain, filled in from reference TRBV11-2 and TRBJ1-2, reads EAGVAQSPRYKIIEKRQSVAFWCNPISGHATLYWYQQILGQGPKLLIQFQNNGVVDDSQLPKDRFSAERLKGVDSTLKIQPAKLEDSAVYLCASSLKAYGYTFGSGTRLTVV.

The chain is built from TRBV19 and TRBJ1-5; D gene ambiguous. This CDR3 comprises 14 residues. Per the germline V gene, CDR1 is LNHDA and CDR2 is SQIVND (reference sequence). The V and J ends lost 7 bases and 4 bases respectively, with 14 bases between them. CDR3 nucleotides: TGTGCCAGTAATGAAGGTGGAGGGAATCAGCCCCAGCATTTT. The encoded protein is CASNEGGGNQPQHF.

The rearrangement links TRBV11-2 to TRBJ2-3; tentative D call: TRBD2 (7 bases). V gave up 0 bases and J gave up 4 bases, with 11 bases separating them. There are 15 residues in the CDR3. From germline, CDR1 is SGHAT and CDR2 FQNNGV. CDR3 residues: CASSLEGGLADTQYF. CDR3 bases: TGTGCCAGCAGCTTAGAGGGGGGGCTTGCAGATACGCAGTATTTT.

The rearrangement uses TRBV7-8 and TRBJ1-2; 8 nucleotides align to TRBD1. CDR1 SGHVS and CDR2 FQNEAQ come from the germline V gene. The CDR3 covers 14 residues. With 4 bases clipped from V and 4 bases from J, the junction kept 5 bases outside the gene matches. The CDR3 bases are TGTGCCAGCAGCTCCTACCAGGGGGCCTATGGCTACACCTTC. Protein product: CASSSYQGAYGYTF.

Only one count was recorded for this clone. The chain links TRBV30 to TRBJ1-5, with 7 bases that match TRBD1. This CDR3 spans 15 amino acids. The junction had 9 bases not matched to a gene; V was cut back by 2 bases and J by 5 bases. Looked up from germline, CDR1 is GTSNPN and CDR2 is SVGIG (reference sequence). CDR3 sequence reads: CAWSPAGTVYQPQHF. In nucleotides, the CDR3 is TGTGCCTGGAGTCCGGCCGGGACAGTTTATCAGCCCCAGCATTTT.

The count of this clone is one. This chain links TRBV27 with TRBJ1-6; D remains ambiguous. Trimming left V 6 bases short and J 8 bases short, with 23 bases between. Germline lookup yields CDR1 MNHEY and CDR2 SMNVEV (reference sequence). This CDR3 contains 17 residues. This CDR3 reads CASRSRALGRRDSPLHF. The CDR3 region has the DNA TGTGCCAGCAGATCCCGCGCGCTCGGAAGGCGGGATTCACCCCTCCACTTT.

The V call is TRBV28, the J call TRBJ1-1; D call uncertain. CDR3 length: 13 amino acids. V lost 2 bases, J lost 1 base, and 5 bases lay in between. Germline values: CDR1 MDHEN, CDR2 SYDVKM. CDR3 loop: CASSLGENTEAFF. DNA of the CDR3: TGTGCCAGCAGTTTAGGAGAGAACACTGAAGCTTTCTTT. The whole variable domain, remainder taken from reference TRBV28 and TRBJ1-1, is DVKVTQSSRYLVKRTGEKVFLECVQDMDHENMFWYRQDPGLGLRLIYFSYDVKMKEKGDIPEGYSVSREKKERFSLILESASTNQTSMYLCASSLGENTEAFFGQGTRLTVV.